Listed below are T cell receptor beta chains from one sample, sequenced in a study of T-cell memory formation after mild COVID-19. TCRdb reanalysed the 5' RACE reads using MiXCR and keeps one entry per CDR3 protein. The sample has a few hundred thousand distinct CDR3 sequences, around a tenth seen once. Sequenced material: PBMCs or a T cell subset sorted from them (not recorded which). These receptors were collected from a man younger than 35 who had mild COVID-19 (a few samples of this study predate the infection). Cell type and time point are not known. CDR3s include the opening cysteine and the closing phenylalanine or tryptophan. The D gene is left open where the match is weak. A clone size is listed for some rows: how often the clone was seen (once, few, many), or a class if it is expanded.

size: NA
J: TRBJ2-6
D: NA
V: TRBV5-1
CDR3: CASSWAAAGANVLTF
DNA: TGCGCCAGCAGCTGGGCCGCAGCTGGGGCCAACGTCCTGACTTTC

size: NA
J: TRBJ2-2
D: NA
V: TRBV10-2
CDR3: CASSVGPAGELFF
DNA: TGCGCCAGCAGTGTGGGGCCGGCCGGGGAGCTGTTTTTT

size: many
J: TRBJ1-5
D: NA
V: TRBV28
CDR3: CASSLVWEDQPQHF
DNA: TGTGCCAGCAGTTTAGTCTGGGAAGATCAGCCCCAGCATTTT

size: NA
J: TRBJ2-2
D: NA
V: TRBV27
CDR3: CASSPPGPTGELFF
DNA: TGTGCCAGCAGTCCTCCGGGTCCCACCGGGGAGCTGTTTTTT

size: many
J: TRBJ1-1
D: NA
V: TRBV7-9
CDR3: CASSLAQNTEAFF
DNA: TGTGCCAGCAGCTTAGCGCAGAACACTGAAGCTTTCTTT

size: NA
J: TRBJ2-7
D: NA
V: TRBV7-9
CDR3: CASSLSQDLGHEQYF
DNA: TGTGCCAGCAGCTTAAGTCAGGACTTAGGCCACGAGCAGTACTTC

size: many
J: TRBJ2-5
D: NA
V: TRBV7-2
CDR3: CASSLSWLGETQYF
DNA: TGTGCCAGCAGCTTATCTTGGTTGGGTGAGACCCAGTACTTC

size: NA
J: TRBJ1-5
D: NA
V: TRBV7-2
CDR3: CASSLGGSVSNQPQHF
DNA: TGTGCCAGCAGCTTAGGCGGATCAGTAAGCAATCAGCCCCAGCATTTT

size: many
J: TRBJ2-5
D: TRBD2
V: TRBV11-2
CDR3: CASSRERSGGQETQYF
DNA: TGTGCCAGCAGCCGAGAGCGAAGCGGGGGCCAAGAGACCCAGTACTTC

size: NA
J: TRBJ2-1
D: TRBD2
V: TRBV24-1
CDR3: CATDGTKTGLATRDEQFF
DNA: TGTGCCACCGACGGAACAAAAACGGGACTAGCGACCCGTGATGAGCAGTTCTTC

size: NA
J: TRBJ1-2
D: TRBD1
V: TRBV5-1
CDR3: CASSSTRDREYYGYTF
DNA: TGCGCCAGCAGCAGCACCCGGGACAGGGAGTACTATGGCTACACCTTC

size: NA
J: TRBJ2-1
D: TRBD2
V: TRBV15
CDR3: CATSRGTSGGFEQFF
DNA: TGTGCCACCAGCAGGGGGACTAGCGGGGGATTTGAGCAGTTCTTC

size: NA
J: TRBJ2-1
D: TRBD1
V: TRBV2
CDR3: CASSDTGGRDEQFF
DNA: TGTGCCAGCAGTGATACAGGGGGAAGGGATGAGCAGTTCTTC

size: NA
J: TRBJ2-1
D: NA
V: TRBV7-2
CDR3: CASSSDRSYNEQFF
DNA: TGTGCCAGCAGCTCGGACAGATCCTACAATGAGCAGTTCTTC

size: few
J: TRBJ2-1
D: TRBD1
V: TRBV9
CDR3: CASSVIWGTGGNNEQFF
DNA: TGTGCCAGCAGCGTGATTTGGGGAACAGGGGGCAACAATGAGCAGTTCTTC

size: once
J: TRBJ2-3
D: NA
V: TRBV19
CDR3: CASSSLREYPTDTQYF
DNA: TGTGCCAGCAGTTCGTTGAGGGAGTACCCCACAGATACGCAGTATTTT

size: many
J: TRBJ2-3
D: TRBD1
V: TRBV18
CDR3: CASSAQGADSTDTQYF
DNA: TGTGCCAGCTCAGCACAGGGGGCGGATAGCACAGATACGCAGTATTTT